These T cell receptor beta chains were read from a single sample in a study of cytomegalovirus exposure and HLA in healthy donors. TCRdb's copy holds only in-frame clones and misses some; the assay was immunoSEQ multiplex PCR. Of more than 95,000 clones listed, under 85% are singletons. The material sequenced was PBMCs. These receptors were obtained from a man aged 25 to 45 in good health and CMV-seronegative. CDR3s include the opening cysteine and the closing phenylalanine or tryptophan. Each record gives: V gene, J gene, CDR3 length, D gene, clone size, CDR3 DNA, CDR3 protein. A D gene is named only where the DNA matches it firmly. Clone size is not always given. Where it is, it says once, few, many or a class for expanded clones.

TRBV9,TRBJ2-5,15,TRBD2,NA,TGTGCCAGCAGCCTCGGACTAGCGCCCCAAGAGACCCAGTACTTC,CASSLGLAPQETQYF
TRBV30,TRBJ1-2,13,NA,NA,TGTGCCTGCCGAGAAACGGGGGACGGTGGCTACACCTTC,CACRETGDGGYTF
TRBV10-2,TRBJ2-1,12,NA,NA,TGCGCCAGCAGCCCAGGATGGAATGAGCAGTTCTTC,CASSPGWNEQFF
TRBV2,TRBJ1-1,13,NA,NA,TGTGCCAGCAAAGCAGGGGTGAACACTGAAGCTTTCTTT,CASKAGVNTEAFF
TRBV19,TRBJ1-2,12,NA,NA,TGTGCCAGTAGTATGGGAGCAAGAGGCTACACCTTC,CASSMGARGYTF
TRBV10-3,TRBJ2-5,14,TRBD1,NA,TGTGCCATCAGTAGGGACAGGGTACAAGAGACCCAGTACTTC,CAISRDRVQETQYF
TRBV2,TRBJ1-2,14,TRBD1,NA,TGTGCCAGCAGTCGGGACAGAGGGAACTATGGCTACACCTTC,CASSRDRGNYGYTF
TRBV9,TRBJ2-4,18,TRBD2,NA,TGTGCCAGCAGCGGTATAGCGGGGGACGCCACTAGCAAAAACATTCAGTACTTC,CASSGIAGDATSKNIQYF
TRBV19,TRBJ1-2,16,NA,NA,TGTGCCAGTAGTATGGATCCGGCGGGGGCCGGCTATGGCTACACCTTC,CASSMDPAGAGYGYTF
TRBV9,TRBJ2-5,14,TRBD2,NA,TGTGCCAGCAGCCCGAGCACCGGGGGGGAGACCCAGTACTTC,CASSPSTGGETQYF
TRBV30,TRBJ2-7,16,TRBD2,once,TGTGCCTGGACTTCCCCGGGGCTAGCGGGGGCCTACGAGCAGTACTTC,CAWTSPGLAGAYEQYF
TRBV5-1,TRBJ2-7,15,TRBD1,NA,TGCGCCAGCAGCTTGGCGGTAGGGACAGCCTACGAGCAGTACTTC,CASSLAVGTAYEQYF
TRBV10-2,TRBJ2-7,15,NA,NA,TGCGCCAGCAGTGATTGGTCAGGGCGGCTTTACGAGCAGTACTTC,CASSDWSGRLYEQYF
TRBV4-2,TRBJ1-2,16,TRBD1,few,TGTGCCAGCAGCCAAGTAAATACGGACAGGGGGAAGGGCTACACCTTC,CASSQVNTDRGKGYTF
TRBV6-6,TRBJ2-5,14,NA,NA,TGTGCCAGCAGTTACGGTACAGCCCAAGAGACCCAGTACTTC,CASSYGTAQETQYF
TRBV2,TRBJ1-1,14,NA,NA,TGTGCCAGCAGTGTTAAAGGGGCGAACACTGAAGCTTTCTTT,CASSVKGANTEAFF
TRBV5-1,TRBJ2-1,15,TRBD2,few,TGCGCCAGCAGCTTTAGCGGGGGGGATCACAATGAGCAGTTCTTC,CASSFSGGDHNEQFF
TRBV5-8,TRBJ1-5,15,TRBD1,NA,TGTGCCAGCAGCGTGCTCCGGGACAGGGATCAGCCCCAGCATTTT,CASSVLRDRDQPQHF
TRBV6-6,TRBJ1-6,15,NA,NA,TGTGCCAGCAGTTCGTCCAGGGAAAGCAATTCACCCCTCCACTTT,CASSSSRESNSPLHF
TRBV5-6,TRBJ2-5,14,NA,NA,TGTGCCAGCAGCACCTCAACAGGGAGAGAGACCCAGTACTTC,CASSTSTGRETQYF
TRBV6-5,TRBJ2-1,15,NA,once,TGTGCCAGCAGTTACTCAACCTCTAGCAGCCATGAGCAGTTCTTC,CASSYSTSSSHEQFF
TRBV4-3,TRBJ2-2,16,NA,NA,TGCGCCAGCAGCCAGACACTCATAGGTCCCACCGGGGAGCTGTTTTTT,CASSQTLIGPTGELFF
TRBV29-1,TRBJ2-1,12,NA,NA,TGCAGCGTTGACCGGGAAAACAATGAGCAGTTCTTC,CSVDRENNEQFF
TRBV14,TRBJ2-1,13,NA,NA,TGTGCCAGCAGCCAGGTTGCGATCAATGAGCAGTTCTTC,CASSQVAINEQFF
TRBV5-1,TRBJ2-1,18,TRBD2,NA,TGCGCCAGCAGCTTGGTTCCTAGCGGGGGATATTCCTACAATGAGCAGTTCTTC,CASSLVPSGGYSYNEQFF
TRBV4-2,TRBJ2-7,14,TRBD2,NA,TGTGCCAGCAGTTCTAGCGGGGGTTCCTACGAGCAGTACTTC,CASSSSGGSYEQYF
TRBV5-1,TRBJ2-7,16,TRBD2,NA,TGCGCCAGCAGCTTGGGGGCTAGCGGGATTTCCTACGAGCAGTACTTC,CASSLGASGISYEQYF
TRBV25-1,TRBJ2-5,14,TRBD2,NA,TGTGCCAGCAGTGATCGGGAGGGACGGGAGACCCAGTACTTC,CASSDREGRETQYF
TRBV5-1,TRBJ1-2,14,NA,NA,TGCGCCAGCAGCTTAAACGGAGCTAACTATGGCTACACCTTC,CASSLNGANYGYTF